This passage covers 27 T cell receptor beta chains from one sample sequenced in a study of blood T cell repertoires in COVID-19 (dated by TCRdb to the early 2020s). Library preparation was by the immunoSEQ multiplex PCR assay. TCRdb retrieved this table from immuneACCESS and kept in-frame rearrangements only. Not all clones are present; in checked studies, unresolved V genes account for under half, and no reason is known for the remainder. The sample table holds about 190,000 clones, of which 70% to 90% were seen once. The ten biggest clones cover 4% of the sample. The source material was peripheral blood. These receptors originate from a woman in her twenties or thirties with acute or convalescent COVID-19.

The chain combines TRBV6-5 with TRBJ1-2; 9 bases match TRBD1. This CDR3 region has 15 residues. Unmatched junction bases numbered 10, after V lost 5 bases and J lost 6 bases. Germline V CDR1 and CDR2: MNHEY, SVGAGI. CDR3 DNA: TGTGCCAGCAGTAAGCCGGGACAGGGTACCCATGGCTACACCTTC. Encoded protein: CASSKPGQGTHGYTF.

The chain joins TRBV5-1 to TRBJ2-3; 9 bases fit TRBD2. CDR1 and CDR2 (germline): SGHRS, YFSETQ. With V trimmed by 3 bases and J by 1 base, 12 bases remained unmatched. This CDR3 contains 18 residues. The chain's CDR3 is CASSWSGGIAGGTDTQYF. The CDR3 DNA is TGCGCCAGCAGCTGGAGCGGGGGGATAGCGGGAGGCACAGATACGCAGTATTTT.

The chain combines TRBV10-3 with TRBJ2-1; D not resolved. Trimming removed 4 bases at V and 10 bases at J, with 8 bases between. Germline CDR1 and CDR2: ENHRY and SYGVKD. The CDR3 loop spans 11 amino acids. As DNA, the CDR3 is TGTGCCATCAGTGTCACGGTGGAGCAGTTCTTC. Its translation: CAISVTVEQFF.

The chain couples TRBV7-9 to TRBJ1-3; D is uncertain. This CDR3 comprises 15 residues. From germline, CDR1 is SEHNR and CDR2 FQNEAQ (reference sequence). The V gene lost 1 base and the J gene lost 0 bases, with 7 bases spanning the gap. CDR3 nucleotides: TGTGCCAGCAGCTTAGTTAGCTTCTCTGGAAACACCATATATTTT. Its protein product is CASSLVSFSGNTIYF.

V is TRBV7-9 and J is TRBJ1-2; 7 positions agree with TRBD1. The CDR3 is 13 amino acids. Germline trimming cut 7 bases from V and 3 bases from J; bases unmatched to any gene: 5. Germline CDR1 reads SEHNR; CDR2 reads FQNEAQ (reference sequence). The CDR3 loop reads CASTSTGDYGYTF. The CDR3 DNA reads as TGTGCCAGCACCTCCACAGGGGACTATGGCTACACCTTC.

The chain's CDR3 is CASSPIGDYNSPLHF. The CDR3 coding sequence is TGTGCCAGCAGTCCAATCGGGGACTATAATTCACCCCTCCACTTT. The chain uses TRBV28 and TRBJ1-6; D not certain. The V and J ends lost 5 bases and 3 bases respectively, with 11 bases between them. The CDR3 length is 15 residues. The germline V gene encodes CDR1 MDHEN and CDR2 SYDVKM.

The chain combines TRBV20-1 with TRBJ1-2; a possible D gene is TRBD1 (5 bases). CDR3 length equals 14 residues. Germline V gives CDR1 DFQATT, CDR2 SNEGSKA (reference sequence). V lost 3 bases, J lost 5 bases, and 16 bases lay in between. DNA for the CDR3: TGCAGTGCTAGTTTACAGGACAAGTATTATGGCTACACCTTC. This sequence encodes CSASLQDKYYGYTF.

The CDR3 nucleotides read TGTGCCACCAGTAACTTGGGGGCTAAAGAGGATGGCTACACCTTC. This encodes CATSNLGAKEDGYTF. The chain carries TRBV24-1 and TRBJ1-2, with a weak D call TRBD1 (6 bases). Germline V gives CDR1 KGHDR, CDR2 SFDVKD. V shed 6 bases and J shed 6 bases, with 19 bases lying between them. The CDR3 runs to 15 residues.

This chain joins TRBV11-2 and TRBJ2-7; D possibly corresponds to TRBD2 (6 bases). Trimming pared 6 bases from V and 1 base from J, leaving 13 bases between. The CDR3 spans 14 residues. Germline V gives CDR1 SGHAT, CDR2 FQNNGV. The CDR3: CASSRVAGSYEQYF. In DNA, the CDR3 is TGTGCCAGCAGTCGAGTCGCGGGGTCCTACGAGCAGTACTTC.

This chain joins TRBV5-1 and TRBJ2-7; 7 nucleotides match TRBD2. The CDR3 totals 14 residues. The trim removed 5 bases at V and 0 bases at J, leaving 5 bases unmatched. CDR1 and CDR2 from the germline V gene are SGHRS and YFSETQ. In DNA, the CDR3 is TGCGCCAGCAGTAGCAGCGGGGCCTCCTACGAGCAGTACTTC. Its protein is CASSSSGASYEQYF.

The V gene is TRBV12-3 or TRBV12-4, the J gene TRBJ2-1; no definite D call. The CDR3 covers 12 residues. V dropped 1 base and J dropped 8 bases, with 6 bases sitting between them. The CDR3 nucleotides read TGTGCCAGCAGTTTAGGGCTTGATGAGCAGTTCTTC. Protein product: CASSLGLDEQFF.

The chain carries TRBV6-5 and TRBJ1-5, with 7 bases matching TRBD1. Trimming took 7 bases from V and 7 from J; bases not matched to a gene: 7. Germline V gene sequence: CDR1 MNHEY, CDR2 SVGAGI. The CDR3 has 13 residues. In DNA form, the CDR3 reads TGTGCCAGCACAGGGGGGTGGGGACAGCCCCAGCATTTT. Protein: CASTGGWGQPQHF.

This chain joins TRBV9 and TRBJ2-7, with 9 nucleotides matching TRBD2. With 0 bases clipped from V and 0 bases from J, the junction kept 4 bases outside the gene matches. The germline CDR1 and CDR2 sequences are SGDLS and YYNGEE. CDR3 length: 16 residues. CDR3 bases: TGTGCCAGCAGCGTAGGGCTAGCGGGACTCTCCTACGAGCAGTACTTC. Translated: CASSVGLAGLSYEQYF.

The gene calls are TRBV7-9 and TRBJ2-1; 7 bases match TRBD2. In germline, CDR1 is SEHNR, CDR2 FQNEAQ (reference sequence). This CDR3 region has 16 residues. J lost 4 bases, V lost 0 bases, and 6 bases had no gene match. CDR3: CASSLASSGGYNEQFF. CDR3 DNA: TGTGCCAGCAGCTTAGCGTCATCGGGAGGTTACAATGAGCAGTTCTTC.

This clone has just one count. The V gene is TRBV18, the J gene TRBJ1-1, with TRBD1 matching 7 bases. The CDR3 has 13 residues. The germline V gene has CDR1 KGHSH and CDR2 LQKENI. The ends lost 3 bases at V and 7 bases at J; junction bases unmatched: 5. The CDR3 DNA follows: TGTGCCAGCTCACCCGGGACAGCCGTTGAAGCTTTCTTT. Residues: CASSPGTAVEAFF.

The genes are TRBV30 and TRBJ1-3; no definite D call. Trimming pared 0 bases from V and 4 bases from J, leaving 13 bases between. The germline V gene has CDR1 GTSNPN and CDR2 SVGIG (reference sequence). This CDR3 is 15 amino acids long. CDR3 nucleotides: TGTGCCTGGAGTGTACTCAGGTCATCCGGAAACACCATATATTTT. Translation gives CAWSVLRSSGNTIYF.

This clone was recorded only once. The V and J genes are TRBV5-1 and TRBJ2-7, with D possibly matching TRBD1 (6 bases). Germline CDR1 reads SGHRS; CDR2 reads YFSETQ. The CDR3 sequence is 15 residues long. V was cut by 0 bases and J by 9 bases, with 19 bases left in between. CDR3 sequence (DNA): TGCGCCAGCAGCTTGGGCGACAGGCCAACCCAATGGCAGTACTTC. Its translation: CASSLGDRPTQWQYF.

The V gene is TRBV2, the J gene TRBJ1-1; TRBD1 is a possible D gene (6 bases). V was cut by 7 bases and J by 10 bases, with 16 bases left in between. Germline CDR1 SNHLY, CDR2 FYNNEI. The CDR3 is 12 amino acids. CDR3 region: CASIQGMLGAFF. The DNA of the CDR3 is TGTGCCAGCATTCAGGGGATGCTTGGAGCTTTCTTT.

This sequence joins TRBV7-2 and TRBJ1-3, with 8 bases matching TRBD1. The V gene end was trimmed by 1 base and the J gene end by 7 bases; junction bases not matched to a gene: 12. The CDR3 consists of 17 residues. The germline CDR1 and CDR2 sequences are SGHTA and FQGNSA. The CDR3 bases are TGTGCCAGCAGCTTAGTCTCAGCCAGGGGGCTAGGTAACACCATATATTTT. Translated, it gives CASSLVSARGLGNTIYF.

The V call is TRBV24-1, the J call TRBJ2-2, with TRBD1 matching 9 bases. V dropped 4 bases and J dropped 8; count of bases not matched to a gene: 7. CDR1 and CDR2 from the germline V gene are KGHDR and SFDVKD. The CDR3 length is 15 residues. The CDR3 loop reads CATSEPGQGMGELFF. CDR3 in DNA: TGTGCCACCAGTGAGCCAGGACAGGGGATGGGGGAGCTGTTTTTT.

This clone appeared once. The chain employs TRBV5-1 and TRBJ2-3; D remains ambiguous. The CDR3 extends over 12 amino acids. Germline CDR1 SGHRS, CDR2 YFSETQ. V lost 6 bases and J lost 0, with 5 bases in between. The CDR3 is CASTSSTDTQYF. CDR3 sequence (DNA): TGCGCCAGCACCTCTAGCACAGATACGCAGTATTTT.

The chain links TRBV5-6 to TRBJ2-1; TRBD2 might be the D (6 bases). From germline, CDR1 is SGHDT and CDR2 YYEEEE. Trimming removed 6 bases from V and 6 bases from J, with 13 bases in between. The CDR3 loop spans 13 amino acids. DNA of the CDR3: TGTGCCAGCACGGGGGTAGGAAGCAATGAGCAGTTCTTC. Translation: CASTGVGSNEQFF.

The CDR3 reads CASSPGEAQPQHF. In DNA, the CDR3 is TGTGCCAGCAGCCCCGGGGAAGCCCAGCCCCAGCATTTT. The genes are TRBV12-3 or TRBV12-4 and TRBJ1-5; D remains unclear. Trimming shortened V by 6 bases and J by 7 bases, and 13 bases separated the two germline ends. This CDR3 is 13 amino acids long.

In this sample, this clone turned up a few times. The DNA of the CDR3 is TGTGCCAGCAGTGAGACTAGCGGCTCCGGAAATGAGCAGTTCTTC. Its translation: CASSETSGSGNEQFF. The rearrangement links TRBV2 to TRBJ2-1, with 9 bases that match TRBD2. Germline V gene data show CDR1 as SNHLY and CDR2 as FYNNEI. V was clipped by 3 bases and J by 7 bases; unmatched bases: 7. CDR3 length equals 15 residues.

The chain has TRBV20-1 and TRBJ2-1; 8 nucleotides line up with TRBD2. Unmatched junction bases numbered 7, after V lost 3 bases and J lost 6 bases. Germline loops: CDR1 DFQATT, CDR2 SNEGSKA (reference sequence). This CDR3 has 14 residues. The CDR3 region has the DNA TGCAGTGCTAGTGCGGGAGGCGGTAGCAATGAGCAGTTCTTC. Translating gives CSASAGGGSNEQFF.

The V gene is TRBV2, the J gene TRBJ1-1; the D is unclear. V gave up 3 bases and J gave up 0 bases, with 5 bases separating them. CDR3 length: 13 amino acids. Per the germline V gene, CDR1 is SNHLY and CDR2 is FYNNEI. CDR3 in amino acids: CASSESVNTEAFF. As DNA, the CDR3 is TGTGCCAGCAGTGAGTCTGTGAACACTGAAGCTTTCTTT.

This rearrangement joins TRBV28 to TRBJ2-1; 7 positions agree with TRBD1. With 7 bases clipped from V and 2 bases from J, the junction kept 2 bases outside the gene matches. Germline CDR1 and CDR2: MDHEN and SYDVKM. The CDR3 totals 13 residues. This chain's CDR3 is CASNRGTYNEQFF. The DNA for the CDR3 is TGTGCCAGCAACAGGGGAACCTACAATGAGCAGTTCTTC.